This T cell receptor beta chain is from a study of blood T cell repertoires in COVID-19. Study-wide background: Samples came from the United States, Italy and Spain, spanning acute and convalescent COVID-19. Nucleic acid was either cDNA or gDNA, and it came from T cells, B-cell-depleted T cells, or PBMCs.

This clone was counted only a few times. The ends were cut back, 2 bases at V and 11 bases at J, with 15 bases in the middle. Germline V lookup: CDR1 ENHRY, CDR2 SYGVKD. The CDR3 is 13 amino acids. Per the study methods: Amplified reference gene primers provided the basis for estimating nucleated cell counts. Some clones are missing from TCRdb's copy, which holds only in-frame ones; the method was immunoSEQ multiplex PCR. V and J calls plus clone size are reproduced from that table; the DNA served to infer D and trimming. The sample shows about 230,000 clones, approximately 90% of them seen only once. Seattle patient enrollment occurred during active infection, with longitudinal follow-up thereafter.

Material for sequencing was peripheral blood. The sequence came from a man in his fifties or sixties with COVID-19, enrolled during active disease. The rearrangement joins TRBV10-3 to TRBJ1-1; D is undetermined. Written as DNA, the CDR3 is TGTGCCATCAGTGAGAATTTGGGAGGCTCCGCTTTCTTT. This translates into CAISENLGGSAFF.